This T cell receptor (beta chain) was obtained from a study of beta chain features in type 1 diabetes. The study, taken as a whole, reports: HLA effects on TCRB rearrangement stayed unresolved here. There was a moderate but significant shortening of TCRB CDR3s in all four CD4+ subsets of Type 1 diabetes patients.

This clone came up a few times. The antigen is undetermined. Investigators reverse transcribed all isolated RNA, so they sequenced expressed TCRB transcripts. This table comes from immunoSEQ multiplex PCR, and its TCRdb copy is limited to in-frame clones, with some not included. The profile covers 600,000 to 700,000 clones, with around 12% appearing a single time and around 0.12% taken by the ten largest. The CDR3 length is 14 residues. Losses at the gene ends were 5 bases for V and 7 bases for J; bases not matched to a gene: 6. Germline V CDR1 and CDR2: LNHDA, SQIVND (reference sequence). CD45RO/CCR7/CD25/CD127/CD95/CD27 staining was used to isolate CD4+ naive, central memory, regulatory and stem cell-like memory cells by sorting.

Sequenced material: naive CD4+ T cells from blood. The TCR comes from a man younger than 45 with type 1 diabetes. The V call is TRBV19, the J call TRBJ1-5, with 9 bases that match TRBD1. CDR3 bases: TGTGCCAGTAGTCTAACAGGGGGCGAGCAGCCCCAGCATTTT. This translates into CASSLTGGEQPQHF.